The 26 T cell receptor beta chains in this list originate from one sample, sequenced in a study of T cell repertoires and HLA-DP antigens. The antigens for these receptors are not known. The assay was immunoSEQ multiplex PCR, and TCRdb's table has in-frame clones only and misses some. The sample gives some 120,000 clones, approximately 92% of which show up once; roughly 0.3% is in the top ten. The sequencing input was CD4+ T cells from PBMCs. These receptors all stem from a woman under 30 in good health and CMV-seronegative.

The chain uses TRBV19 and TRBJ2-7, with D possibly being TRBD1 or TRBD2 (5 bases each). V was cut by 6 bases and J by 2 bases, with 20 bases left in between. The germline gives CDR1 LNHDA, CDR2 SQIVND (reference sequence). CDR3 length equals 16 residues. CDR3 residues: CASSTRPGTATYEQYV. DNA for the CDR3: TGTGCCAGTAGCACTCGTCCCGGGACGGCCACCTACGAGCAGTACGTC.

CDR3 sequence reads: CASSRHGGGLNEQFF. CDR3 in DNA: TGTGCCAGCAGCCGCCACGGGGGGGGCCTCAATGAGCAGTTCTTC. The chain uses TRBV7-3 and TRBJ2-1; 8 bases fit TRBD2. The germline V gene has CDR1 SGHTA and CDR2 FQGTGA. There are 15 residues in the CDR3. V trimming: 5 bases; J trimming: 6 bases; junction bases outside the gene matches: 9. The whole variable domain, filled in from reference TRBV7-3 and TRBJ2-1, reads GAGVSQTPSNKVTEKGKYVELRCDPISGHTALYWYRQSLGQGPEFLIYFQGTGAADDSGLPNDRFFAVRPEGSVSTLKIQRTERGDSAVYLCASSRHGGGLNEQFFGPGTRLTVL.

This chain links TRBV6-6 with TRBJ1-4, with D perhaps TRBD1 (5 bases). Trimming shortened V by 8 bases and J by 0 bases, and 16 bases separated the two germline ends. The germline CDR1 and CDR2 sequences are MNHNY and SVGAGI (reference sequence). The CDR3 length is 16 residues. For the CDR3, the DNA is TGTGCCAGCCGAAAGTTGGGGACCTCAACTAATGAAAAACTGTTTTTT. Translation gives CASRKLGTSTNEKLFF.

The chain recombines TRBV18 with TRBJ2-3, with TRBD1 identical over 8 bases. This CDR3 has 17 residues. With V trimmed by 0 bases and J by 2 bases, 7 bases remained unmatched. Germline values: CDR1 KGHSH, CDR2 LQKENI. Here the CDR3 DNA reads TGTGCCAGCTCACCACCTGTCCGGGACAGGCTCACAGATACGCAGTATTTT. Protein product: CASSPPVRDRLTDTQYF.

V is TRBV6-5 and J is TRBJ2-3; D gene unclear. The CDR3 is 12 amino acids. The V gene lost 10 bases and the J gene lost 2 bases, with 10 bases spanning the gap. Germline CDR1 and CDR2: MNHEY and SVGAGI. This chain's CDR3 is CATAQSTDTQYF. Here the CDR3 DNA reads TGTGCCACCGCTCAGTCCACAGATACGCAGTATTTT.

The count of this clone is one. The rearrangement links TRBV7-9 to TRBJ2-1; 10 nucleotides line up with TRBD1. V shed 4 bases and J 8 bases; nucleotides not matched to a gene: 8. CDR3 length: 15 amino acids. Germline-derived CDR1 and CDR2 are SEHNR and FQNEAQ (reference sequence). CDR3 DNA: TGTGCCAGCAGCTCGACAGGACAGGGGGGAGATGAGCAGTTCTTC. This gives the protein CASSSTGQGGDEQFF.

The rearrangement uses TRBV11-2 and TRBJ2-4; TRBD2 matches at 13 bases. Germline lookup yields CDR1 SGHAT and CDR2 FQNNGV. The CDR3 has 16 residues. V was pared by 5 bases and J by 9 bases, with 10 bases of the junction left unmatched. The CDR3 sequence is CASSPRLAGGGSIQYF. The DNA for the CDR3 is TGTGCCAGCAGCCCAAGACTAGCGGGGGGAGGAAGCATTCAGTACTTC.

The rearrangement uses TRBV4-1 and TRBJ2-2; 10 bases agree with TRBD1. The CDR3 extends over 16 amino acids. Trimming took 1 base from V and 6 from J; bases not matched to a gene: 5. Looked up from germline, CDR1 is MGHRA and CDR2 is YSYEKL. The CDR3 sequence is CASSQADRGRPGELFF. CDR3 DNA: TGCGCCAGCAGCCAAGCTGACAGGGGGCGACCCGGGGAGCTGTTTTTT.

The genes are TRBV5-8 and TRBJ2-2, with D perhaps assigned TRBD1 or TRBD2 (5 bases each). The germline CDR1 and CDR2 sequences are SGHTS and YDEGEE. V shed 3 bases and J shed 4 bases, with 25 bases lying between them. The CDR3 has 19 amino acids. In DNA form, the CDR3 reads TGTGCCAGCAGCTCCCCGGGACCCTTCACAACCCAAATCACCGGGGAGCTGTTTTTT. Translated: CASSSPGPFTTQITGELFF.

This chain connects TRBV28 to TRBJ1-2; no firm D call. Germline V gene lookup returns CDR1 MDHEN and CDR2 SYDVKM. V lost 1 base to trimming and J lost 8 bases, with 5 bases between them. This CDR3 spans 11 amino acids. The CDR3 loop is CASSLYEGYTF. The CDR3 DNA follows: TGTGCCAGCAGTTTATATGAGGGCTACACCTTC.

The gene calls are TRBV5-1 and TRBJ2-3, with D perhaps matching TRBD1 (7 bases). V gave up 0 bases and J gave up 0 bases, with 11 bases separating them. Germline CDR1 SGHRS, CDR2 YFSETQ. This CDR3 comprises 16 residues. CDR3 sequence reads: CASSLVAGGSTDTQYF. For the CDR3, the DNA is TGCGCCAGCAGCTTGGTGGCAGGGGGGAGCACAGATACGCAGTATTTT.

This rearrangement joins TRBV30 to TRBJ2-7; 7 positions match TRBD2. Unmatched junction bases numbered 1, after V lost 2 bases and J lost 6 bases. Germline V gene lookup returns CDR1 GTSNPN and CDR2 SVGIG (reference sequence). The CDR3 spans 11 residues. DNA of the CDR3: TGTGCCTGGAGTTGGGGGGGCGAGCAGTACTTC. This codes for CAWSWGGEQYF.

In DNA form, the CDR3 reads TGCGCCAGCAGTAGGCGACAGGGGTACGAGCAGTACTTC. Translated: CASSRRQGYEQYF. The rearrangement joins TRBV10-1 to TRBJ2-7; 8 positions match TRBD1. V dropped 5 bases and J dropped 4; count of bases not matched to a gene: 4. Germline V gene lookup returns CDR1 WNHNN and CDR2 SYGVQD (reference sequence). The CDR3 is 13 amino acids.

This clone was detected only a few times. The rearrangement joins TRBV15 to TRBJ1-1; D is undetermined. CDR3 length equals 15 residues. Trimming removed 1 base at V and 4 bases at J, with 13 bases between. The V gene's germline CDR1 is LNHNV and CDR2 YYDKDF (reference sequence). The CDR3 here is CATSRAAGLGTEAFF. CDR3 DNA: TGTGCCACCAGCAGAGCGGCGGGGTTGGGCACTGAAGCTTTCTTT.

The V gene is TRBV15, the J gene TRBJ2-5; perhaps TRBD1 as D (5 bases). V dropped 0 bases and J dropped 3 bases, with 8 bases sitting between them. Germline loops: CDR1 LNHNV, CDR2 YYDKDF (reference sequence). The CDR3 is 14 amino acids. The CDR3 is CATSREGAEETQYF. The CDR3, as DNA: TGTGCCACCAGCAGAGAAGGGGCAGAAGAGACCCAGTACTTC.

The V call is TRBV28, the J call TRBJ2-5; D assignment may be TRBD1 or TRBD2 (5 bases each). Germline CDR1 reads MDHEN; CDR2 reads SYDVKM. CDR3 length equals 11 residues. V lost 6 bases and J 10 bases, leaving 12 bases between the germline ends. In nucleotides, the CDR3 is TGTGCCAGCAGCCCCGCGAGGGGCCAGTACTTC. It encodes CASSPARGQYF.

This clone was counted only a few times. The chain has TRBV19 and TRBJ1-5; 9 bases match TRBD1. The junction had 5 bases not matched to a gene; V was cut back by 6 bases and J by 2 bases. Germline CDR1 LNHDA, CDR2 SQIVND (reference sequence). The CDR3 is 15 amino acids. The DNA of the CDR3 is TGTGCCAGTAGGGGACAGGGCGCGGGCAATCAGCCCCAGCATTTT. It translates to CASRGQGAGNQPQHF. Full variable domain (remainder filled in from reference TRBV19 and TRBJ1-5): DGGITQSPKYLFRKEGQNVTLSCEQNLNHDAMYWYRQDPGQGLRLIYYSQIVNDFQKGDIAEGYSVSREKKESFPLTVTSAQKNPTAFYLCASRGQGAGNQPQHFGDGTRLSIL.

The chain employs TRBV27 and TRBJ2-2; 7 nucleotides match TRBD2. This CDR3 comprises 15 residues. The germline V gene has CDR1 MNHEY and CDR2 SMNVEV (reference sequence). V trimming: 3 bases; J trimming: 6 bases; junction bases outside the gene matches: 7. The CDR3 DNA follows: TGTGCCAGCAGTTTCTGGGCTAGCGGCGCCGGGGAGCTGTTTTTT. Translating gives CASSFWASGAGELFF.

The rearrangement uses TRBV7-8 and TRBJ1-5, with 7 nucleotides matching TRBD1. CDR3 length equals 16 residues. V gave up 3 bases and J gave up 0 bases; unmatched junction bases: 5. CDR1 is SGHVS, CDR2 FQNEAQ, per germline. CDR3 protein: CASSLTGLNSNQPQHF. DNA for the CDR3: TGTGCCAGCAGCTTGACAGGGCTAAATAGCAATCAGCCCCAGCATTTT.

The rearrangement joins TRBV9 to TRBJ2-3; no definite D call. Germline values: CDR1 SGDLS, CDR2 YYNGEE. Trimming cost V 0 bases and J 2 bases, with 7 bases left between them. The length of the CDR3 is 14 residues. The CDR3 here is CASSVVPDTDTQYF. The DNA for the CDR3 is TGTGCCAGCAGCGTAGTCCCGGACACAGATACGCAGTATTTT. The full variable domain, with the rest looked up from reference TRBV9 and TRBJ2-3, is DSGVTQTPKHLITATGQRVTLRCSPRSGDLSVYWYQQSLDQGLQFLIQYYNGEERAKGNILERFSAQQFPDLHSELNLSSLELGDSALYFCASSVVPDTDTQYFGPGTRLTVL.

CDR3 nucleotide sequence: TGTGCCAGCAGCCCTAGCCGAGGGGGCCGGAACACTGAAGCTTTCTTT. Its translation is CASSPSRGGRNTEAFF. This chain connects TRBV7-2 to TRBJ1-1, with 7 positions matching TRBD1. Germline CDR1 reads SGHTA; CDR2 reads FQGNSA. The CDR3 has 16 residues. Trimming at V came to 5 bases and at J to 1 base, leaving 10 bases not matched to a gene. The full variable domain, completed using reference TRBV7-2 and TRBJ1-1, is GAGVSQSPSNKVTEKGKDVELRCDPISGHTALYWYRQSLGQGLEFLIYFQGNSAPDKSGLPSDRFSAERTGGSVSTLTIQRTQQEDSAVYLCASSPSRGGRNTEAFFGQGTRLTVV.

The rearrangement links TRBV7-3 to TRBJ2-3; the D gene is possibly TRBD2 (5 bases). Per germline, CDR1 SGHTA and CDR2 FQGTGA. Deletions cut 6 bases from V and 9 bases from J, with 13 bases between. This CDR3 has 12 amino acids. CDR3 sequence: CASSFDRETQYF. As DNA, the CDR3 is TGTGCCAGCAGTTTCGACCGGGAAACGCAGTATTTT.

V usage is TRBV6-5 and J usage is TRBJ2-3, with D tentatively TRBD1 (5 bases). CDR3 length equals 13 residues. V shed 7 bases and J shed 4 bases, with 12 bases lying between them. From germline, CDR1 is MNHEY and CDR2 SVGAGI. This CDR3 reads CASTSPGSDTQYF. CDR3 DNA sequence: TGTGCCAGCACGTCGCCAGGGTCAGATACGCAGTATTTT.

V and J are TRBV10-3 and TRBJ1-3; D not resolved. CDR3 length: 14 residues. The germline V and J ends were trimmed by 7 bases and 0 bases, with 10 bases remaining between them. Germline CDR1 reads ENHRY; CDR2 reads SYGVKD. The DNA of the CDR3 is TGTGCCATCACCCAAACCAACTCTGGAAACACCATATATTTT. Encoded protein: CAITQTNSGNTIYF.

V usage is TRBV7-2 and J usage is TRBJ1-1; D is perhaps TRBD1 (5 bases). Germline CDR1 reads SGHTA; CDR2 reads FQGNSA. The CDR3 sequence is 15 residues long. The ends were cut back, 3 bases at V and 2 bases at J, with 13 bases in the middle. CDR3 in amino acids: CASSFGDDRNTEAFF. The CDR3, as DNA: TGTGCCAGCAGCTTCGGAGATGACAGAAACACTGAAGCTTTCTTT.

The chain combines TRBV5-1 with TRBJ1-1; a possible D gene is TRBD1 (6 bases). Per germline, CDR1 SGHRS and CDR2 YFSETQ. The CDR3 is made up of 16 amino acids. V lost 2 bases and J lost 0, with 14 bases in between. CDR3 region: CASSFRGLGLNTEAFF. DNA for the CDR3: TGCGCCAGCAGCTTTAGGGGGTTGGGATTGAACACTGAAGCTTTCTTT.